Reported below is one TCR beta chain. These data come from a study of blood T cell repertoires in COVID-19. Generated by immunoSEQ multiplex PCR, the TCRdb table keeps only in-frame clones and is missing some. The sample gives 150,000 to 200,000 clones, about 85% of which show up once; roughly 7% is in the top ten. The CDR3 has 14 residues. After removal of 0 bases from V and 8 bases from J, the junction contained 5 bases not matched to a gene. Germline-derived CDR1 and CDR2 are SNHLY and FYNNEI. This chain joins TRBV2 and TRBJ1-1; 8 bases map to TRBD1. Sequencing used peripheral blood. The TCR originated in a woman older than 75 in a cohort sampled during active or convalescent COVID-19. The CDR3 sequence is CASSEARDRWEAFF. CDR3 nucleotides: TGTGCCAGCAGTGAAGCAAGGGACAGGTGGGAAGCTTTCTTT. The variable domain in full, completed from reference TRBV2 and TRBJ1-1, reads EPEVTQTPSHQVTQMGQEVILRCVPISNHLYFYWYRQILGQKVEFLVSFYNNEISEKSEIFDDQFSVERPDGSNFTLKIRSTKLEDSAMYFCASSEARDRWEAFFGQGTRLTVV.